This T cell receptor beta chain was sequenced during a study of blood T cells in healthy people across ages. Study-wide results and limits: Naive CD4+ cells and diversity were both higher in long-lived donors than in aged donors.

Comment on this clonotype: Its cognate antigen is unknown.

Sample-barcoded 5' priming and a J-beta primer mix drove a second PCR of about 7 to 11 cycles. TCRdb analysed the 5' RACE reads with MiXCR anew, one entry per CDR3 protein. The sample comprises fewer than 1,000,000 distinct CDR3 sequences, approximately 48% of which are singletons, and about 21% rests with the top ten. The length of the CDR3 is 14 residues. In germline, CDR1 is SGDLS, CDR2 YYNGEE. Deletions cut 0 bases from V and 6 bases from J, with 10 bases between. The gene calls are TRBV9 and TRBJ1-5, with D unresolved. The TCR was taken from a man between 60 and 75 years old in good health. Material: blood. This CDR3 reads CASSVDGGVQPQHF. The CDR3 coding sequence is TGTGCCAGCAGCGTAGACGGCGGGGTTCAGCCCCAGCATTTT. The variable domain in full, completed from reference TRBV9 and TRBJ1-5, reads DSGVTQTPKHLITATGQRVTLRCSPRSGDLSVYWYQQSLDQGLQFLIQYYNGEERAKGNILERFSAQQFPDLHSELNLSSLELGDSALYFCASSVDGGVQPQHFGDGTRLSIL.